The clone carrying this TCR beta chain showed up just a few times. Its antigen is currently unknown. The sample originates from a study of Tregs in tolerant kidney transplant recipients. Findings of the study overall: Biological reproducibility was not directly addressed in this study.

Trimming left V 6 bases short and J 5 bases short, with 20 bases between. This CDR3 comprises 16 residues. Per the germline V gene, CDR1 is SNHLY and CDR2 is FYNNEI. Sequencing used immunoSEQ multiplex PCR; TCRdb keeps in-frame clones, though not all of them. The data contain some 66,000 clones, approximately 92% of them seen just once; the ten biggest clones take up 10% to 11%. Sequencing used CD8+ T cells from blood, obtained before the transplant. The chain carries TRBV2 and TRBJ2-1; D might be TRBD1 (6 bases). The receptor was isolated from a human donor who received a combined kidney and bone marrow transplant. CDR3 in amino acids: CASSSGQSYGNNEQFF. The CDR3 region has the DNA TGTGCCAGCAGCTCCGGACAGTCGTATGGTAACAATGAGCAGTTCTTC.